Presented here are 2 T cell receptor beta chains from one specimen sequenced in a study of response to subunit inactivated influenza vaccine. One entry per CDR3 protein, called by TCRdb with MiXCR from the RT-PCR reads. The table has hundreds of thousands of distinct CDR3 sequences, about a tenth seen once; the top ten hold over 9.5%. Sequences were derived from PBMCs from blood, sampled roughly 46 days after vaccination. Receptors were obtained from a man aged 50 to 59 who received an inactivated influenza vaccine.

In this sample, this clonotype turned up a few times. This chain links TRBV15 with TRBJ2-1; 7 bases map to TRBD2. This CDR3 contains 15 residues. Germline V gives CDR1 LNHNV, CDR2 YYDKDF (reference sequence). V lost 0 bases and J lost 7; bases outside the gene matches: 6. CDR3: CATSRDPTGGNEQFF. In DNA form, the CDR3 reads TGTGCCACCAGCAGAGATCCCACGGGGGGTAATGAGCAGTTCTTC.

The genes are TRBV4-2 and TRBJ2-7; 10 bases are a match to TRBD2. CDR3 length: 16 amino acids. The germline gives CDR1 LGHNA, CDR2 YNFKEQ. With V trimmed by 8 bases and J by 7 bases, 17 bases remained unmatched. CDR3 sequence reads: CASAQAQGLAMGEQYF. The CDR3 DNA follows: TGTGCCAGCGCCCAAGCTCAGGGACTAGCGATGGGTGAGCAGTACTTC.